A selection of T cell receptor beta chains follows, all from one sample in a study of blood T cell repertoires in COVID-19. The method was immunoSEQ multiplex PCR; TCRdb's version includes in-frame clones alone and lacks a portion of them. In the table there are about 50,000 clones, under 90% of which are singletons. The sample consisted of peripheral blood. These receptors were obtained from a woman aged 80 or over with COVID-19, enrolled during active disease. CDR3s include the opening cysteine and the closing phenylalanine or tryptophan. The order of the fields is V gene, clone size, D gene, J gene, CDR3 DNA, CDR3 protein. A D gene is named only where the DNA matches it firmly. Clone size, where shown, is once, few, many, or a class for clones that have expanded.

>TRBV2|once|TRBD1|TRBJ2-7
TGTGCCAGCAGTGTGGGACAGGGTAACGAGCAGTACTTC
CASSVGQGNEQYF
>TRBV28|-|-|TRBJ2-1
TGTGCCACCTCTCTCTCAGGGGACAATGAGCAGTTCTTC
CATSLSGDNEQFF
>TRBV18|-|TRBD1|TRBJ2-7
TGTGCCAGCTCCCCCGGGACAGGGAACGAGCAGTACTTC
CASSPGTGNEQYF
>TRBV3-1/TRBV3-2|-|-|TRBJ2-1
TGTGCCAGCAGCCAGGGGGGCAATGAGCAGTTCTTC
CASSQGGNEQFF
>TRBV4-2|-|TRBD2|TRBJ2-5
TGTGCCAGCAGCCAAGATAGGCTAGCGGGAGTGTCCCAGTACTTC
CASSQDRLAGVSQYF
>TRBV7-8|few|-|TRBJ1-3
TGTGCCAGCAGCTTACTACGGATAGCTAGCTCTGGAAACACCATATATTTT
CASSLLRIASSGNTIYF
>TRBV29-1|once|TRBD2|TRBJ2-5
TGCAGCGTTAGGGGGACTAGCGGGAGAATGGAGACCCAGTACTTC
CSVRGTSGRMETQYF
>TRBV28|-|-|TRBJ1-1
TGTGCCAGCAGCTTCCTGGGTAACGGGGCTGAAGCTTTCTTT
CASSFLGNGAEAFF
>TRBV9|few|TRBD2|TRBJ2-3
TGTGCCAGCAGCGTAGTGGCTAGCGGCGCCACAGATACGCAGTATTTT
CASSVVASGATDTQYF
>TRBV2|-|TRBD1|TRBJ2-5
TGTGCCAGCAGGGCCGACAGGGGAGAGACCCAGTACTTC
CASRADRGETQYF
>TRBV4-2|once|-|TRBJ1-5
TGTGCCAGCAGCGCCCTAGGGGTCAATCAGCCCCAGCATTTT
CASSALGVNQPQHF
>TRBV30|-|TRBD1|TRBJ2-6
TGTGCCTGGAGTCGACAGGGGGTAAGAAATGGGGCCAACGTCCTGACTTTC
CAWSRQGVRNGANVLTF
>TRBV18|-|-|TRBJ2-5
TGTGCCAGCTCATCCTACAGGGAGGGGCAAGAGACCCAGTACTTC
CASSSYREGQETQYF
>TRBV7-9|-|TRBD1|TRBJ1-1
TGTGCCAGCAGCGCGACAGGGGGGCCTGAAGCTTTCTTT
CASSATGGPEAFF
>TRBV20-1|-|-|TRBJ2-7
TGCAGTGCCGTAGGAGTGGCTGAGCAGTACTTC
CSAVGVAEQYF
>TRBV3-1/TRBV3-2|-|-|TRBJ2-7
TGTGCCAGCAGCCAAGATATTCCGGGTAATGGGGAGCAGTACTTC
CASSQDIPGNGEQYF
>TRBV18|-|-|TRBJ1-1
TGTGCCAGCTCCTCCCAGGGAAAGGGGAACACTGAAGCTTTCTTT
CASSSQGKGNTEAFF
>TRBV19|-|-|TRBJ1-1
TGTGCCAGTAGTTTCCGTGAGGAGAGCACTGAAGCTTTCTTT
CASSFREESTEAFF
>TRBV29-1|-|TRBD1|TRBJ2-1
TGCAGCGTCGGGGACAGGGGGTACGCCGAGCAGTTCTTC
CSVGDRGYAEQFF
>TRBV7-9|once|TRBD1|TRBJ2-7
TGTGCCAGCAGCACGGGACAGGGCTACGAGCAGTACTTC
CASSTGQGYEQYF
>TRBV5-6|-|-|TRBJ1-5
TGTGCCAGCACCCAGGGGCAGTTCAATCAGCCCCAGCATTTT
CASTQGQFNQPQHF
>TRBV11-2|-|-|TRBJ1-1
TGTGCCAGCAGCCAAGACAGGAGTGAAGCTTTCTTT
CASSQDRSEAFF
>TRBV11-2|once|-|TRBJ1-2
TGTGCCAGCAGCCCCCTCGGGAGGGACTATGGCTACACCTTC
CASSPLGRDYGYTF
>TRBV6-5|-|-|TRBJ2-1
TGTGCCAGCAGTTTACAACCGTCCCGCAATGAGCAGTTCTTC
CASSLQPSRNEQFF
>TRBV28|-|-|TRBJ1-2
TGTGCCAGCAAGGAGACAGCAGCTAACTATGGCTACACCTTC
CASKETAANYGYTF
>TRBV19|-|TRBD1|TRBJ1-5
TGTGCCACTGCAAGGACAGGGGGCGTGAGCAATCAGCCCCAGCATTTT
CATARTGGVSNQPQHF
>TRBV27|-|-|TRBJ2-5
TGTGCCAGCAGTTCAGGGTGGCTTGGAGAGACCCAGTACTTC
CASSSGWLGETQYF
>TRBV7-6|-|TRBD1|TRBJ1-4
TGTGCCAGCAGCTCTCGCTACAGGGGGTCTAATGAAAAACTGTTTTTT
CASSSRYRGSNEKLFF
>TRBV18|-|TRBD2|TRBJ2-1
TGTGCCAGCTCACGAGCGGGAGGTGGGATCGGTGAGCAGTTCTTC
CASSRAGGGIGEQFF
>TRBV29-1|-|-|TRBJ1-4
TGCAGCGTACAGGAAAACGAGGCGGCTAATGAAAAACTGTTTTTT
CSVQENEAANEKLFF
>TRBV5-1|-|TRBD2|TRBJ2-1
TGCGCCAGCAGCTTGGGCGGGGGCTACAATGAGCAGTTCTTC
CASSLGGGYNEQFF
>TRBV5-6|few|TRBD1|TRBJ2-2
TGTGCCAGCAGCTTGAGGACAGGCGCACCCGGGGAGCTGTTTTTT
CASSLRTGAPGELFF
>TRBV6-2/TRBV6-3|few|-|TRBJ1-5
TGTGCCAGCAGTTACTCGGGACTCCCGCTGGCCCAGCATTTT
CASSYSGLPLAQHF
>TRBV2|-|-|TRBJ1-5
TGTGCCAGCAGTGAAGGGCAGGGGTATAGCAATCAGCCCCAGCATTTT
CASSEGQGYSNQPQHF
>TRBV4-1|few|TRBD1|TRBJ1-4
TGCGCCAGCAGCCAACCCGGGACAGGGAATGAAAAACTGTTTTTT
CASSQPGTGNEKLFF
>TRBV6-2/TRBV6-3|-|-|TRBJ2-1
TGTGCCAGCAGTTACACGGGAGTTGAGCAGTTCTTC
CASSYTGVEQFF
>TRBV2|-|TRBD1|TRBJ2-2
TGTGCCAGCAGTGAGCAGGGGGCGACCGGGGAGCTGTTTTTT
CASSEQGATGELFF
>TRBV3-1/TRBV3-2|-|-|TRBJ2-2
TGTGCCAGCAGCCCGTGGGCTCTAAACACCGGGGAGCTGTTTTTT
CASSPWALNTGELFF
>TRBV28|-|TRBD1|TRBJ1-3
TGTGCCAGCAGTTTTACAGGGGCCGGAAACACCATATATTTT
CASSFTGAGNTIYF
>TRBV3-1/TRBV3-2|-|-|TRBJ2-1
TGTGCCAGCAGCCAAGTCGGGACCGCGGGGCGGGGACAGTTCTTC
CASSQVGTAGRGQFF
>TRBV10-2|-|TRBD2|TRBJ2-1
TGCGCCAGCAGCTTCGGACTAGCGGGTGTAGAGCAGTTCTTC
CASSFGLAGVEQFF
>TRBV28|-|TRBD2|TRBJ2-7
TGTGCCAGCAGTGAAGGGACTAGCGGGAGGGCCTCTCACGAGCAGTACTTC
CASSEGTSGRASHEQYF
>TRBV6-5|-|TRBD2|TRBJ2-2
TGTGCCAGCACCGAGGGACTAGCGAACACCGGGGAGCTGTTTTTT
CASTEGLANTGELFF
>TRBV18|-|TRBD1|TRBJ2-7
TGTGCCAGCTCACCGGGACAGCTAAGCTCCTACGAGCAGTACTTC
CASSPGQLSSYEQYF
>TRBV9|-|-|TRBJ2-1
TGTGCCAGCAGCGGTGCGGTTTCCTACAATGAGCAGTTCTTC
CASSGAVSYNEQFF
>TRBV6-5|-|TRBD2|TRBJ2-1
TGTGCCAGCAGCCGACTAGCGGGACATCCTGAGCAGTTCTTC
CASSRLAGHPEQFF
>TRBV7-3|-|TRBD2|TRBJ2-1
TGTGCCAGCAGCTCGGGACTAGCGGGGTACAATGAGCAGTTCTTC
CASSSGLAGYNEQFF
>TRBV4-1|-|TRBD2|TRBJ2-7
TGCGCCAGCAGCCCGGATAAATACACTAGCGGGAGCCGCTACGAGCAGTACTTC
CASSPDKYTSGSRYEQYF
>TRBV7-9|-|TRBD2|TRBJ2-7
TGTGCCAGCAGCCGGACTAGCGGGAGCTCCTACGAGCAGTACTTC
CASSRTSGSSYEQYF
>TRBV4-1|-|-|TRBJ1-3
TGCGCCAGCAGCCAAGAACCCCTCGGACTCTCTGGAAACACCATATATTTT
CASSQEPLGLSGNTIYF
>TRBV6-5|-|-|TRBJ2-7
TGTGCCAGCAGAGGCCAGGGGTCCGAGCAGTACTTC
CASRGQGSEQYF
>TRBV18|once|TRBD1|TRBJ1-1
TGTGCCAGCTCACCCGGACAGGGAGGGAACACTGAAGCTTTCTTT
CASSPGQGGNTEAFF
>TRBV24-1|-|TRBD2|TRBJ2-2
TGTGCCCCTAGTTCGGGGGAGGGCCGGACCGGGGAGCTGTTTTTT
CAPSSGEGRTGELFF
>TRBV7-9|once|TRBD1|TRBJ1-1
TGTGCCAGCAGCTTAAGATCTGCGGGTACAGGGGGTAGCCGTCGGGCTTTCTTT
CASSLRSAGTGGSRRAFF